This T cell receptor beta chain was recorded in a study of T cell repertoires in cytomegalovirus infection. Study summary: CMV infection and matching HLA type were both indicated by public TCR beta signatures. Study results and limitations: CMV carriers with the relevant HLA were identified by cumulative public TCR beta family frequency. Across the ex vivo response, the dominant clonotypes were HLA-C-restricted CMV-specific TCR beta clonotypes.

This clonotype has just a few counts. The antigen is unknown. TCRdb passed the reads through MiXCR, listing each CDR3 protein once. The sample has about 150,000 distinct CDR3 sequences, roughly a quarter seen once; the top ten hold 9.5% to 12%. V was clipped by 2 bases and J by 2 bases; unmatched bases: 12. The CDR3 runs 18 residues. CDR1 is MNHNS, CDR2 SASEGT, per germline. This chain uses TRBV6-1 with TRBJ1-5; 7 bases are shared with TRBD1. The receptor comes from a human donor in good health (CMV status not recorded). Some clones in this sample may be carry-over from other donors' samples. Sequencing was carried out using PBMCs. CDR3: CASSESLYRGMGNQPQHF. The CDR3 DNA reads TGTGCCAGCAGTGAATCGCTCTACAGGGGAATGGGCAATCAGCCCCAGCATTTT.